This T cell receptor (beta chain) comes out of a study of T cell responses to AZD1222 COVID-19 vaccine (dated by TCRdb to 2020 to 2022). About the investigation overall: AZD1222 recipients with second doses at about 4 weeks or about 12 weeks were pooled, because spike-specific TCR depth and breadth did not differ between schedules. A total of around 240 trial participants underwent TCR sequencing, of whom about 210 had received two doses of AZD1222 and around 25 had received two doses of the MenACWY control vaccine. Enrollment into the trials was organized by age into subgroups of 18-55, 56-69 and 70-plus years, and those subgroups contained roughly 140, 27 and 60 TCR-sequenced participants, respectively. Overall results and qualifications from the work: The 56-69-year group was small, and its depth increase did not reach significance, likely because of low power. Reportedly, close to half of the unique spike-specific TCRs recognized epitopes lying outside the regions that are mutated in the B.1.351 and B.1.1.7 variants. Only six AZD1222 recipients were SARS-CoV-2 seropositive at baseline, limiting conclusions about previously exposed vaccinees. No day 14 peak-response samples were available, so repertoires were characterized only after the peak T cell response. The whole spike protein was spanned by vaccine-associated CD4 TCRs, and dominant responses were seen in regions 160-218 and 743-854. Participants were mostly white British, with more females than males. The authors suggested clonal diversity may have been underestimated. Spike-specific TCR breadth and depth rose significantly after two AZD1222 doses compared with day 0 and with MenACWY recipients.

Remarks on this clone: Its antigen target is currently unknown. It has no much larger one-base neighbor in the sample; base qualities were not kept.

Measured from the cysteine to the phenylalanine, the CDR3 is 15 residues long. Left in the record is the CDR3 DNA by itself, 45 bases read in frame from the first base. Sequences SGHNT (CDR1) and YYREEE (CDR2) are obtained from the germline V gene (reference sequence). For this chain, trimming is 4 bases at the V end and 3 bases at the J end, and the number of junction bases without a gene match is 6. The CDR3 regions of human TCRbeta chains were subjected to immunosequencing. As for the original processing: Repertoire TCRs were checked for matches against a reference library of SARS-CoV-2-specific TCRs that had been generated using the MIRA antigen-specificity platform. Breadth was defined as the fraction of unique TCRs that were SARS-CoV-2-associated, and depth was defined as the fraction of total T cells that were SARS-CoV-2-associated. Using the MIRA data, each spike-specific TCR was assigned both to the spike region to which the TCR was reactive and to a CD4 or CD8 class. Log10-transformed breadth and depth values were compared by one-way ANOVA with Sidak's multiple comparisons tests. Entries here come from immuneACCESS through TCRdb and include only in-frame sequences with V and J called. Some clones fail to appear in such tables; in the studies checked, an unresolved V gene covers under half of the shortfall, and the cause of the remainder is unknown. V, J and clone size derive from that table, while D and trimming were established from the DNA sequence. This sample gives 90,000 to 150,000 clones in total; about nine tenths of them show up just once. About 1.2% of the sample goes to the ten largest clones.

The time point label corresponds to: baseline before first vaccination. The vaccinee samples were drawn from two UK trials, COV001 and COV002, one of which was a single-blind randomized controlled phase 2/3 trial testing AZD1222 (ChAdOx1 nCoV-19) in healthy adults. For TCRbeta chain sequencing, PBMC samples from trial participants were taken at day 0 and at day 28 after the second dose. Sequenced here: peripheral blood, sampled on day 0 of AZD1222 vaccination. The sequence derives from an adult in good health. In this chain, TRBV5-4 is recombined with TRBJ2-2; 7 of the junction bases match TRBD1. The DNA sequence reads TGTGCCAGCAGCCTGGGACAGATACACACCGGGGAGCTGTTTTTT. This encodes CASSLGQIHTGELFF.